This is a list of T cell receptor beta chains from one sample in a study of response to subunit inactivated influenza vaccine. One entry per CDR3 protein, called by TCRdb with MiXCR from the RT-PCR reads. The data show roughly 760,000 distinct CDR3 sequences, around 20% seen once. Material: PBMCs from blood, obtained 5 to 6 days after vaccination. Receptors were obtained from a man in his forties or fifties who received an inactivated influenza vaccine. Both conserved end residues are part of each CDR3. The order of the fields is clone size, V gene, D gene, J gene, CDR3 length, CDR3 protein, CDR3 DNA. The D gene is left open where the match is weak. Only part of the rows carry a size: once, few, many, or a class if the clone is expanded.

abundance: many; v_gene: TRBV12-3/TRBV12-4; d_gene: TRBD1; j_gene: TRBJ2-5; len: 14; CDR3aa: CASSWGTVQETQYF; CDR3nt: TGTGCCAGCAGCTGGGGGACAGTACAAGAGACCCAGTACTTC
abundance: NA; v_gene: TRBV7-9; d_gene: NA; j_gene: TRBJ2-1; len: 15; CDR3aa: CASSLTVSLRNEQFF; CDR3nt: TGTGCCAGCAGCCTGACAGTTTCCCTCCGGAATGAGCAGTTCTTC
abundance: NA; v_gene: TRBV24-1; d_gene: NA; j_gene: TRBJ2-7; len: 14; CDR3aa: CATGPGRPPYEQYF; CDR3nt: TGTGCCACCGGCCCCGGGCGACCACCCTACGAGCAGTACTTC
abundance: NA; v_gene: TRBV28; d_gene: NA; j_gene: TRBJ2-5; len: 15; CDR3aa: CASSFRRTASGTQYF; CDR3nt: TGTGCCAGCAGTTTCCGAAGGACGGCTTCTGGAACCCAGTACTTC
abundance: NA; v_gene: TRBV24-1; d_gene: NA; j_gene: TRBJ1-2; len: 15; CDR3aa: CATSDSTPENYGYTF; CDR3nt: TGTGCCACCAGTGATTCGACCCCCGAGAACTATGGCTACACCTTC
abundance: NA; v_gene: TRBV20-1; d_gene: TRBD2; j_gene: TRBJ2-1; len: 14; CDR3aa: CSASRLAGYNEQFF; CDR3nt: TGCAGTGCTAGCCGACTAGCGGGGTACAATGAGCAGTTCTTC
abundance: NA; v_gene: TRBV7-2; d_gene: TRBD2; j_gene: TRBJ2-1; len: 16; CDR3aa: CASSLERAAGDNEQFF; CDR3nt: TGTGCCAGCAGCTTAGAGCGTGCAGCGGGGGACAATGAGCAGTTCTTC
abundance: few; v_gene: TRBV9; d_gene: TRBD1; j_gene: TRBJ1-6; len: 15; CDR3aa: CASSVQGGNNSPLHF; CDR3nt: TGTGCCAGCAGCGTACAGGGGGGGAATAATTCACCCCTCCACTTT
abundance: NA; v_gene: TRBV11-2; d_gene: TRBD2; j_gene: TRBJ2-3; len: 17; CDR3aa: CASSLTTSGAPTDTQYF; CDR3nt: TGTGCCAGCAGCTTAACAACTAGCGGGGCCCCCACAGATACGCAGTATTTT
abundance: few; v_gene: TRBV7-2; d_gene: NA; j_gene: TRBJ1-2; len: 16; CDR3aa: CASRKIHGGLDYGYTF; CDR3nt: TGTGCCAGCAGGAAAATACACGGGGGCTTGGACTATGGCTACACCTTC
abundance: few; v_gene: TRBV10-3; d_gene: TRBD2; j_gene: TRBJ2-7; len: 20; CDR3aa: CAISESRPSGRVPLVYEQYF; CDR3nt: TGTGCCATCAGTGAGTCGAGGCCTAGCGGGAGGGTCCCTCTTGTGTACGAGCAGTACTTC
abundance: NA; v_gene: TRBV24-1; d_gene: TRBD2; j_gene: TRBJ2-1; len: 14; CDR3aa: CATSGFSGSNEQFF; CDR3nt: TGTGCCACCAGTGGTTTTAGCGGGAGCAATGAGCAGTTCTTC
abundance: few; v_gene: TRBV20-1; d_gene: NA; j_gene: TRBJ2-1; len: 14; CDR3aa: CSARAGVGYNEQFF; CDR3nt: TGCAGTGCTAGAGCTGGGGTCGGTTACAATGAGCAGTTCTTC
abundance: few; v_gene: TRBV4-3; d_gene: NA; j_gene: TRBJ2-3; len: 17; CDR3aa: CASSQGIRVSTQDTQYF; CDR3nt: TGCGCCAGCAGCCAAGGCATTCGCGTCTCCACTCAAGATACGCAGTATTTT
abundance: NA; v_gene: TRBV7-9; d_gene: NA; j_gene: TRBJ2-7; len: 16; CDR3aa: CASTLEIAGNTYEQYF; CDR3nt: TGTGCCAGCACCCTCGAAATCGCCGGGAATACCTACGAGCAGTACTTC
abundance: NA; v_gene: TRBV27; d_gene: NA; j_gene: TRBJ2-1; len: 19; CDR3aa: CASSSASNEWGRGYNEQFF; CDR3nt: TGTGCCAGCAGTTCGGCTAGCAACGAGTGGGGCAGGGGCTACAATGAGCAGTTCTTC
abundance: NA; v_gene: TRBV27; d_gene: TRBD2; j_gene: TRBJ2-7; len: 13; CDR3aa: CATPSGGKGEQYF; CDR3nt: TGTGCCACGCCTAGCGGAGGGAAAGGCGAGCAGTACTTC
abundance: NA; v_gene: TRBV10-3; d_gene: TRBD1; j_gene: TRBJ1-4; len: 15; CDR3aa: CAISEHRGDEEKLFF; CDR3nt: TGTGCCATCAGTGAACACAGGGGAGATGAAGAAAAACTGTTTTTT
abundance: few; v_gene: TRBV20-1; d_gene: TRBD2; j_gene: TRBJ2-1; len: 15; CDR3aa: CSAGGLAAHYNEQFF; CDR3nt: TGCAGTGCTGGGGGACTAGCGGCGCACTACAATGAGCAGTTCTTC